This T cell receptor beta chain is drawn from a study of OX40 agonist ivuxolimab in advanced cancers. Turning to the study itself: Past anti-PD-1, anti-PD-L1 or anti-CTLA-4 therapy was accepted, and 30% to 50% had received some.

This CDR3 is 16 amino acids long. Profiled with immunoSEQ multiplex PCR; TCRdb holds only in-frame clones, not every one. The sample holds fewer than 95,000 clones; around nine tenths are singletons and the top ten take around 0.86%. The source material was CD4+ or CD8+ T cells sorted from blood, sampled in a trial of the OX40 agonist ivuxolimab. This sequence joins TRBV21-1 and TRBJ2-7; whether TRBD1, the table's D call, matches the DNA was not checked. TRBV21-1 is described as a pseudogene. The sequence came from an adult with an advanced solid tumor such as melanoma, head and neck, liver or kidney cancer. In DNA form, the CDR3 reads TGTGCCAGCAGCAGACCCAGGGTGGTAAAGGGCTACGAGCAGTACTTC. It codes for CASSRPRVVKGYEQYF.